This T cell receptor beta chain was retrieved from a study of blood T cell repertoires in COVID-19. Study as a whole: PBMCs, B-cell-depleted T cells, or T cells were the source of the cDNA or gDNA that made up the material.

The repertoire was sequenced with immunoSEQ multiplex PCR; TCRdb's copy has only in-frame clones and lacks some. The data hold about 300,000 clones, with 89% observed a single time. Germline CDR1 and CDR2: MNHEY and SVGAGI. V lost 6 bases, J lost 1 base, and 12 bases lay in between. The length of the CDR3 is 14 residues. The chain uses TRBV6-5 and TRBJ1-1; D is uncertain. Sequenced input: peripheral blood. The clonotype was recovered from a woman aged 25-40 years with COVID-19, enrolled during active disease. CDR3 sequence (DNA): TGTGCCAGCAGCACGGACTTTCAGAACACTGAAGCTTTCTTT. Protein sequence: CASSTDFQNTEAFF.